The following is a TCR beta chain sequence with its context. Its target is not known. The data are from a study of cytomegalovirus exposure and HLA in healthy donors. Study results and limitations: Researchers reported in a later analysis that a missense DCLRE1C variant was tied to TCR beta V- and J-gene trimming.

The CDR3 has 16 amino acids. Losses at the gene ends were 2 bases for V and 6 bases for J; bases not matched to a gene: 6. The V gene's germline CDR1 is LNHDA and CDR2 SQIVND (reference sequence). The primer mix had 60 Vbeta and 13 Jbeta primers. Per the study methods: Around 80 million unique TCR beta chains, roughly 11 million of them shared, were counted by a later analysis. Using immunoSEQ multiplex PCR, the repertoire was profiled, and TCRdb retains in-frame clones only, with some absent. D and trimming come from the DNA, and the V and J calls and clone size come from that table. Of approximately 130,000 clones in the sample, about 87% are singletons; the top ten hold about 5%.

The material sequenced was PBMCs. The receptor's source is a woman aged 30 to 39 in good health and CMV-seronegative. This sequence joins TRBV19 and TRBJ2-7; TRBD2 matches 14 bases. The CDR3 loop reads CASSIPRLAGGLEQYF. The DNA for the CDR3 is TGTGCCAGTAGTATACCTCGACTAGCGGGAGGGCTCGAGCAGTACTTC.